Below are 26 T cell receptor beta chains sequenced from a single sample in a study of blood T cell repertoires in COVID-19. TCRdb's table, derived via immunoSEQ multiplex PCR, lists solely in-frame clones and lacks some. The sample records 250,000 to 350,000 clones, approximately 84% being singletons. Sequenced sample: peripheral blood. The receptors stem from a human donor with COVID-19, enrolled during active disease. The donor label of this sample is uncertain.

This sequence joins TRBV6-5 and TRBJ2-7, with 8 bases lining up with TRBD1. The V and J ends lost 6 bases and 2 bases, in that order; junction bases with no gene match: 9. This CDR3 region has 15 residues. Per germline, CDR1 MNHEY and CDR2 SVGAGI. This CDR3 reads CASRNPGQATYEQYF. The CDR3 DNA sequence: TGTGCCAGCAGGAACCCGGGACAGGCAACCTACGAGCAGTACTTC.

The chain couples TRBV7-9 to TRBJ2-2, with D maybe TRBD2 (5 bases). Per germline, CDR1 SEHNR and CDR2 FQNEAQ (reference sequence). The CDR3 length is 14 residues. The V end lost 2 bases, the J end lost 4 bases, and 8 bases lay between the germline ends. CDR3 DNA: TGTGCCAGCAGCTTATCGGGGTTCACCGGGGAGCTGTTTTTT. It specifies CASSLSGFTGELFF.

There are a few counts of this clone. The chain joins TRBV28 to TRBJ2-3; D uncertain. The CDR3 length is 14 residues. V was cut by 7 bases and J by 2 bases, with 13 bases left in between. Per the germline V gene, CDR1 is MDHEN and CDR2 is SYDVKM. The CDR3 protein is CASKVGGSTDTQYF. In nucleotides, the CDR3 is TGTGCCAGCAAGGTAGGCGGATCCACAGATACGCAGTATTTT.

The V and J genes are TRBV7-8 and TRBJ1-3; D is perhaps TRBD1 (5 bases). V was shortened by 5 bases and J by 4 bases, with 18 bases between the two germline ends. This CDR3 comprises 16 residues. Germline V gene sequence: CDR1 SGHVS, CDR2 FQNEAQ. The CDR3 region has the DNA TGTGCCAGCAGCCGGTTAATGCAGGGTTCGGGAAACACCATATATTTT. This gives the protein CASSRLMQGSGNTIYF.

This sequence joins TRBV7-8 and TRBJ2-1, with 7 nucleotides matching TRBD2. The J segment lost 4 bases and the V segment lost 1 base, leaving 7 bases of the junction unmatched. The germline gives CDR1 SGHVS, CDR2 FQNEAQ. The CDR3 is made up of 16 amino acids. CDR3 sequence: CASSLDRLAIYNEQFF. In DNA, the CDR3 is TGTGCCAGCAGCTTAGACCGACTAGCTATTTACAATGAGCAGTTCTTC.

The chain employs TRBV5-1 and TRBJ1-6, with D possibly being TRBD1 (6 bases). Germline CDR1 reads SGHRS; CDR2 reads YFSETQ. The ends were cut back, 2 bases at V and 8 bases at J, with 20 bases in the middle. The CDR3 length is 17 residues. CDR3 protein: CASSFQGDNSADSPLHF. DNA of the CDR3: TGCGCCAGCAGCTTCCAAGGGGACAACTCAGCGGATTCACCCCTCCACTTT.

The rearrangement joins TRBV4-1 to TRBJ2-7; 11 bases match TRBD2. The CDR3 consists of 17 residues. V lost 2 bases, J lost 3 bases, and 9 bases stayed unmatched. CDR1 MGHRA and CDR2 YSYEKL come from the germline V gene. The CDR3 bases are TGCGCCAGCAGCCAACCCGGGACTAGCGGAACCTACTACGAGCAGTACTTC. Translation: CASSQPGTSGTYYEQYF.

This sequence joins TRBV4-3 and TRBJ1-2; D is ambiguous. Trimming cost V 4 bases and J 0 bases, with 12 bases left between them. The germline V gene has CDR1 LGHNA and CDR2 YSLEER. The CDR3 length is 15 residues. CDR3 nucleotide sequence: TGCGCCAGCAGCCCCGAGGCAGACGCTAACTATGGCTACACCTTC. Translating gives CASSPEADANYGYTF.

This clone was seen only a few times. This chain uses TRBV6-5 with TRBJ2-7; TRBD1 matches at 10 bases. In germline, CDR1 is MNHEY, CDR2 SVGAGI. V gave up 4 bases and J gave up 6 bases; unmatched junction bases: 6. The CDR3 sequence is 14 residues long. This chain's CDR3 is CASSSGQGEGEQYF. CDR3 sequence (DNA): TGTGCCAGCAGTTCCGGACAGGGGGAAGGCGAGCAGTACTTC.

The J gene is TRBJ2-1, the V gene TRBV30, with a tentative D call TRBD2 (5 bases). This CDR3 region has 12 residues. The germline V gene encodes CDR1 GTSNPN and CDR2 SVGIG (reference sequence). The V end lost 0 bases, the J end lost 7 bases, and 7 bases lay between the germline ends. Written as DNA, the CDR3 is TGTGCCTGGAGTGTACTAGGAAATGAGCAGTTCTTC. Its translation is CAWSVLGNEQFF.

The gene calls are TRBV7-2 and TRBJ2-2, with D tentatively TRBD2 (5 bases). Germline assignment: CDR1 SGHTA and CDR2 FQGNSA. Trimming shortened V by 7 bases and J by 7 bases, and 19 bases separated the two germline ends. This CDR3 contains 15 residues. The CDR3 sequence: CASTLGVGGHGELFF. Here the CDR3 DNA reads TGTGCCAGCACCCTAGGTGTAGGAGGTCACGGGGAGCTGTTTTTT.

This chain uses TRBV4-2 with TRBJ2-7; 7 nucleotides align to TRBD1. The junction had 15 bases not matched to a gene; V was cut back by 4 bases and J by 6 bases. The CDR3 is 16 residues long. Germline V CDR1 and CDR2: LGHNA, YNFKEQ. This CDR3 reads CASSPQNALQGSEQYF. Here the CDR3 DNA reads TGTGCCAGCAGCCCACAGAACGCACTACAGGGGAGCGAGCAGTACTTC.

The chain recombines TRBV3-1 (or the pseudogene TRBV3-2) with TRBJ2-7, with a possible D match to TRBD2 (6 bases). The CDR3 is 14 amino acids. V was pared by 1 base and J by 4 bases, with 11 bases between. Germline assignment: CDR1 LGHDT and CDR2 YNNKEL (reference sequence). CDR3 in amino acids: CASSQARGIYEQYF. In DNA, the CDR3 is TGTGCCAGCAGCCAAGCGCGGGGAATATACGAGCAGTACTTC.

This clone was detected only once. The V gene is TRBV7-2, the J gene TRBJ2-3; TRBD2 matches 13 bases. Germline V gives CDR1 SGHTA, CDR2 FQGNSA. V lost 4 bases and J lost 4; bases outside the gene matches: 5. The CDR3 spans 16 residues. The CDR3: CASSSGLAGVADTQYF. In nucleotides, the CDR3 is TGTGCCAGCAGCTCAGGACTAGCGGGAGTGGCAGATACGCAGTATTTT.

This chain links TRBV19 with TRBJ2-1; 7 bases are shared with TRBD2. The CDR3 extends over 16 amino acids. V dropped 3 bases and J dropped 8; count of bases not matched to a gene: 13. Germline V gene sequence: CDR1 LNHDA, CDR2 SQIVND (reference sequence). The CDR3 nucleotides are TGTGCCAGTAGTATCCCCTGGGACCAAAGCGGGGATGAGCAGTTCTTC. It translates to CASSIPWDQSGDEQFF.

The chain couples TRBV5-1 to TRBJ2-1, with TRBD2 identical over 8 bases. Germline V lookup: CDR1 SGHRS, CDR2 YFSETQ. The CDR3 spans 17 residues. Trimming took 1 base from V and 4 from J; bases not matched to a gene: 10. The CDR3 nucleotides are TGCGCCAGCAGCTTGCCCACGGGACTAGGGCTATACAATGAGCAGTTCTTC. It is translated as CASSLPTGLGLYNEQFF.

V gene TRBV6-5 combines with J gene TRBJ1-1; the D gene is possibly TRBD1 (6 bases). The CDR3 length is 15 residues. Per the germline V gene, CDR1 is MNHEY and CDR2 is SVGAGI. Trimming took 8 bases from V and 5 from J, leaving 21 bases between them. The CDR3: CASAQSPGTGTEAFF. DNA of the CDR3: TGTGCCAGCGCCCAATCCCCAGGCACAGGGACTGAAGCTTTCTTT.

V and J are TRBV6-6 and TRBJ2-7; the D gene is possibly TRBD1 (7 bases). Looked up from germline, CDR1 is MNHNY and CDR2 is SVGAGI (reference sequence). CDR3 length equals 17 residues. Between the trimmed V and J ends, which lost 5 bases and 3 bases, there was a span of 23 bases. The CDR3 DNA reads TGTGCCAGCAGTCACCTACGTCGGCAGGGGGGTCGCTACGAGCAGTACTTC. Translation gives CASSHLRRQGGRYEQYF.

CDR3 protein: CASSLGQGPKTQYF. DNA for the CDR3: TGCGCCAGCAGCTTGGGACAGGGTCCGAAGACCCAGTACTTC. V and J are TRBV4-1 and TRBJ2-5; TRBD1 matches at 9 bases. V trimming: 5 bases; J trimming: 6 bases; junction bases outside the gene matches: 7. This CDR3 region has 14 residues. Germline V gene sequence: CDR1 MGHRA, CDR2 YSYEKL.

The chain is built from TRBV5-1 and TRBJ1-3; 8 bases align to TRBD1. J lost 4 bases, V lost 3 bases, and 6 bases had no gene match. Germline assignment: CDR1 SGHRS and CDR2 YFSETQ. CDR3 length: 15 amino acids. The CDR3 loop reads CASSSGQGTGNTIYF. The CDR3 nucleotides are TGCGCCAGCAGCTCTGGACAGGGAACGGGAAACACCATATATTTT.

The chain has TRBV7-9 and TRBJ1-2, with no clear D. The CDR3 covers 17 residues. V lost 4 bases, J lost 3 bases, and 21 bases lay in between. Looked up from germline, CDR1 is SEHNR and CDR2 is FQNEAQ (reference sequence). CDR3 bases: TGTGCCAGCAGCTCATTCGACTATAGGGTTACCTACTATGGCTACACCTTC. Its translation: CASSSFDYRVTYYGYTF. Full variable domain (missing parts from reference TRBV7-9 and TRBJ1-2): DTGVSQNPRHKITKRGQNVTFRCDPISEHNRLYWYRQTLGQGPEFLTYFQNEAQLEKSRLLSDRFSAERPKGSFSTLEIQRTEQGDSAMYLCASSSFDYRVTYYGYTFGSGTRLTVV.

The J gene is TRBJ2-7, the V gene TRBV10-1; 9 bases align to TRBD1. The germline V gene encodes CDR1 WNHNN and CDR2 SYGVQD (reference sequence). CDR3 length equals 15 residues. V was clipped by 4 bases and J by 3 bases; unmatched bases: 7. CDR3 DNA sequence: TGCGCCAGCAGTGGGACGGGGACAGGGATCTACGAGCAGTACTTC. It translates to CASSGTGTGIYEQYF.

The genes are TRBV25-1 and TRBJ2-5; a possible D gene is TRBD1 (5 bases). With 3 bases removed from V and 3 bases from J, the gap between germline ends came to 14 bases. There are 15 residues in the CDR3. The germline V gene has CDR1 MGHDK and CDR2 SYGVNS. The DNA for the CDR3 is TGTGCCAGCAGTGATTGGAGTGGGGCTGAAGAGACCCAGTACTTC. Its protein product is CASSDWSGAEETQYF.

This chain links TRBV11-2 with TRBJ1-1; D call uncertain. The germline V gene encodes CDR1 SGHAT and CDR2 FQNNGV. With 1 base removed from V and 2 bases from J, the gap between germline ends came to 11 bases. The CDR3 has 15 amino acids. Here the CDR3 reads CASSLAGHPNTEAFF. The DNA for the CDR3 is TGTGCCAGCAGCTTAGCTGGCCACCCTAACACTGAAGCTTTCTTT.

The V call is TRBV4-3, the J call TRBJ2-3; possibly TRBD2 for D (5 bases). CDR3 size: 14 residues. The V gene lost 4 bases and the J gene lost 0 bases, with 8 bases spanning the gap. CDR1 is LGHNA and CDR2 is YSLEER in the germline V gene. CDR3 region: CASSPGLSTDTQYF. For the CDR3, the DNA is TGCGCCAGCAGCCCCGGACTGAGCACAGATACGCAGTATTTT.

J is TRBJ2-2 and V is TRBV7-9, with 9 nucleotides matching TRBD2. The V gene end was trimmed by 3 bases and the J gene end by 1 base; junction bases not matched to a gene: 6. The germline CDR1 and CDR2 sequences are SEHNR and FQNEAQ (reference sequence). This CDR3 is 17 amino acids long. The CDR3 DNA is TGTGCCAGCAGCTTGTCTCGCGGGAGGGGGAACACCGGGGAGCTGTTTTTT. It specifies CASSLSRGRGNTGELFF.